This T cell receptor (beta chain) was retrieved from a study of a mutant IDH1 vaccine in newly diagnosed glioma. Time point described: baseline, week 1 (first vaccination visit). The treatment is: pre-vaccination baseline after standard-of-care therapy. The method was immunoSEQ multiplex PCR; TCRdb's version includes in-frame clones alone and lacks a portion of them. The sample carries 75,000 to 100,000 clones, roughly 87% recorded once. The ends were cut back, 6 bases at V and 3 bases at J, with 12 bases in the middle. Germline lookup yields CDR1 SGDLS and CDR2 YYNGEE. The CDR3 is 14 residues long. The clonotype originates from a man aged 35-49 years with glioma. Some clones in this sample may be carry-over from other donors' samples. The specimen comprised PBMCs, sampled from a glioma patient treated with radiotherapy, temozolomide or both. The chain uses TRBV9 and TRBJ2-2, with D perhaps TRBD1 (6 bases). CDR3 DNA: TGTGCCAGCACTGCCAGGGGCTACACCGGGGAGCTGTTTTTT. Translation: CASTARGYTGELFF.